This note documents a single T cell receptor beta chain sequence. Its target is not known. These data originate in a study of early stage breast cancer tumors. In the study overall: ER+/PR+/HER2- status applied to about 70% of the 16 invasive breast tumors.

Study results and limitations: Most shared enriched TCRB sequences were commonly generated ones. Tumors had approximately 2.6-fold higher T cell density and higher clonality than adjacent normal breast tissue. Chain pairing and CD4, CD8 or FOXP3 expression were not captured.

V gave up 2 bases and J gave up 2 bases, with 14 bases separating them. Germline V lookup: CDR1 SGHVS, CDR2 FNYEAQ. There are 16 residues in the CDR3. The table came from immunoSEQ multiplex PCR; TCRdb's copy has only in-frame clones and leaves some out. The sample has about 46,000 clones, roughly 73% seen once. This sequence was found in a person aged 40-50 years with breast cancer. Sequencing was carried out using blood. This chain connects TRBV7-6 to TRBJ2-3; D possibly uses TRBD1 or TRBD2 (5 bases each). In DNA form, the CDR3 reads TGTGCCAGCAGCTTATCCCCGACCGGGACCACAGATACGCAGTATTTT. This codes for CASSLSPTGTTDTQYF.